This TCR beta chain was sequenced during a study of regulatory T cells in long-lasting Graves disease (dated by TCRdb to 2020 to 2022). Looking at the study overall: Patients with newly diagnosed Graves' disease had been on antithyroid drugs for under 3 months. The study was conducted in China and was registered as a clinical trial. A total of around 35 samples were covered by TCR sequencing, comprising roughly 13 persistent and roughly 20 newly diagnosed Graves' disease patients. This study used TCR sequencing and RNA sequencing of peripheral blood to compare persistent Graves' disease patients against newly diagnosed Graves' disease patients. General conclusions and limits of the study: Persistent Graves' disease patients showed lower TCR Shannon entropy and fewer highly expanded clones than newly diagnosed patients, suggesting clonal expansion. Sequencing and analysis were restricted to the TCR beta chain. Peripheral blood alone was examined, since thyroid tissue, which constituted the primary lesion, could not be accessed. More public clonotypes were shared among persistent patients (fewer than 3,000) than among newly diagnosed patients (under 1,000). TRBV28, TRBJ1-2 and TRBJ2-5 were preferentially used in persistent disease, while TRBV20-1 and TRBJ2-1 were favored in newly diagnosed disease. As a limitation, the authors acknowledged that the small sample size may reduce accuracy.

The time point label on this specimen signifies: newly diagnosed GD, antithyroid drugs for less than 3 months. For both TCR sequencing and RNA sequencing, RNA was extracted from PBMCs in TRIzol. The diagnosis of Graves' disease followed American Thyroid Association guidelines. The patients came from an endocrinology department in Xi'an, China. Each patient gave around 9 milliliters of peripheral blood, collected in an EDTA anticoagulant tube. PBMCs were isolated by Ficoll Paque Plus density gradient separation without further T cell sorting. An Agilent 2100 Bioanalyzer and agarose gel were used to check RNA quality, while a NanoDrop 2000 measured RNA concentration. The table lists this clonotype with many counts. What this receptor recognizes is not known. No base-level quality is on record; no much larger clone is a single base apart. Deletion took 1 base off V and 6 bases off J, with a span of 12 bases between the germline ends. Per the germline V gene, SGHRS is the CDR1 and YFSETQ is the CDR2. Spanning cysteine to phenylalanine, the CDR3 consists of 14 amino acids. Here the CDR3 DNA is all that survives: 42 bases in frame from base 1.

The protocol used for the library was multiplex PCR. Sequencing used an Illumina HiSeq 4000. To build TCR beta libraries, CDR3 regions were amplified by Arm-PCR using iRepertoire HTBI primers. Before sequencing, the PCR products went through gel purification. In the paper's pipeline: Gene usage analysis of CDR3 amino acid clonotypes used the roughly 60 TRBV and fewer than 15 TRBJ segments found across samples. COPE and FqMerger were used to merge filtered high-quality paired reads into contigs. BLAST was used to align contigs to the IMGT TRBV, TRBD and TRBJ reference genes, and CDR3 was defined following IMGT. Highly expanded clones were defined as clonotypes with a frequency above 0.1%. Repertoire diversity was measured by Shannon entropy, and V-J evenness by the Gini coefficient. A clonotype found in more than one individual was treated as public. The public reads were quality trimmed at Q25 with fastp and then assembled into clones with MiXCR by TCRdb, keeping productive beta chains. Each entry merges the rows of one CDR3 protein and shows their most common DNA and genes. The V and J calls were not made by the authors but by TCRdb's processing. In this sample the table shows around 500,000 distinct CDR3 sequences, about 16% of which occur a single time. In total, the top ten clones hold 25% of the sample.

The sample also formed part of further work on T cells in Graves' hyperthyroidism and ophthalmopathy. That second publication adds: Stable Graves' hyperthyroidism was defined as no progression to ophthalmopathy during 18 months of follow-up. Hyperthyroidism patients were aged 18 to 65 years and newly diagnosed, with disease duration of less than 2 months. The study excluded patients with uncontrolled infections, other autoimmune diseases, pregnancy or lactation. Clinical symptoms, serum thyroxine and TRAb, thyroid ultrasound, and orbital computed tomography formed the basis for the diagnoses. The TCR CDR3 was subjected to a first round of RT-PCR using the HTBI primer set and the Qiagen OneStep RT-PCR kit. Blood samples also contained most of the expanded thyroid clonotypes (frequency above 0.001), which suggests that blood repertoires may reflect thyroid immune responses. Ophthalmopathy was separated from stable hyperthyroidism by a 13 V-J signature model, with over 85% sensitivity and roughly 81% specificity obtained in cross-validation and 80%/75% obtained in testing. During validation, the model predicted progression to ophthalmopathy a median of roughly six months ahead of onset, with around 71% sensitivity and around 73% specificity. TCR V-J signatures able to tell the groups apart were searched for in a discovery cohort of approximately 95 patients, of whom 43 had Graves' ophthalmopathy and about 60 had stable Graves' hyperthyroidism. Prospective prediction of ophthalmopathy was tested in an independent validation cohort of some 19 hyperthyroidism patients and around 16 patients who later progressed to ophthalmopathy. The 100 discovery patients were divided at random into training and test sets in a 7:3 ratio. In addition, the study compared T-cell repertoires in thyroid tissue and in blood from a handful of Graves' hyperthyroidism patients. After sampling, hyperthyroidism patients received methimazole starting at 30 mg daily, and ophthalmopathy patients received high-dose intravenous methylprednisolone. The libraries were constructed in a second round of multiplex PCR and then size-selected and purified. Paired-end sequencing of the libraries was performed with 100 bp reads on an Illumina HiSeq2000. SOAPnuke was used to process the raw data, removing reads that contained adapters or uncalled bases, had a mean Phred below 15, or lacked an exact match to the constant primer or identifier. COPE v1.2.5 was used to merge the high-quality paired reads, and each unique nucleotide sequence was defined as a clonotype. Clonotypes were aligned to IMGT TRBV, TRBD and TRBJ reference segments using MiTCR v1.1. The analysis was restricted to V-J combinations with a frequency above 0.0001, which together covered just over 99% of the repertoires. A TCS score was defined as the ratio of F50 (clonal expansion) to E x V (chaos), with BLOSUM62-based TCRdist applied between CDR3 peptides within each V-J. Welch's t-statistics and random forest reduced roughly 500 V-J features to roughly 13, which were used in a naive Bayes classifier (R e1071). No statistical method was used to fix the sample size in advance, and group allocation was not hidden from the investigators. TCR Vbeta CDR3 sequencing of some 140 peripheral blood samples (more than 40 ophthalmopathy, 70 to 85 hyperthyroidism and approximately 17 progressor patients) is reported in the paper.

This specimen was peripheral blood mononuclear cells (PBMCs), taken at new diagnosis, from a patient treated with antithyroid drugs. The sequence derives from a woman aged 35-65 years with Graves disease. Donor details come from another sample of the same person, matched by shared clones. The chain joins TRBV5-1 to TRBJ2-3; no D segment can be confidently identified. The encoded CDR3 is CASSLLATSDTQYF. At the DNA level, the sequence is TGCGCCAGCAGCTTGTTGGCTACCTCGGATACGCAGTATTTT.